These T cell receptor beta chains were read from a single sample in a study of metastatic and nonmetastatic thyroid tumors. With MiXCR, TCRdb reprocessed the PCR reads. Of under 40,000 clones in the sample, roughly 15% are singletons; the top ten hold under 7%. Sequencing input: blood. These receptors came from a female donor with papillary thyroid cancer or a benign thyroid nodule (not recorded which). Some clones in this sample may be carry-over from other donors' samples. CDR3s include the opening cysteine and the closing phenylalanine or tryptophan. The D gene is left open where the match is weak. Expanded clones are given a class, and other clones once, few, many or no size at all.

v_gene	d_gene	j_gene	abundance	CDR3nt	CDR3aa
TRBV20-1	TRBD1	TRBJ1-2	many	TGCAGTGCTAGCACCCACCCACAGGGGGCAGGTGGCTACACCTTC	CSASTHPQGAGGYTF
TRBV2	NA	TRBJ2-5	once	TGTGCCAGCAGTTCAGCCAGCGGCGAATTTCAAGAGACCCAGTACTTC	CASSSASGEFQETQYF
TRBV20-1	TRBD1	TRBJ2-1	NA	TGCAGTGCTCAAGGTACCGTCACAGAGAGGGACAGGGGGCGGGGGCATTTCTTC	CSAQGTVTERDRGRGHFF
TRBV20-1	TRBD2	TRBJ2-7	NA	TGCAGTGCTGCTAGCGGGGATTTGAGAGAGCAGTACTTC	CSAASGDLREQYF
TRBV7-9	NA	TRBJ1-4	many	TGTGCCAGCAGCCCCCGACCCGGGCCGTTAAATGAAAAACTGTTTTTT	CASSPRPGPLNEKLFF
TRBV11-1	TRBD2	TRBJ2-1	many	TGTGCCAGCAGCGGACTAGCGGGATCACGGAGCTCCTACAATGAGCAGTTCTTC	CASSGLAGSRSSYNEQFF
TRBV20-1	NA	TRBJ1-1	many	TGCAGTGCTAACAAGAGGCCGGGGGGGAACACTGAAGCTTTCTTT	CSANKRPGGNTEAFF
TRBV11-2	TRBD1	TRBJ1-3	NA	TGTGCCAGCAGCTTAGTTGGAGGGGGCACTGGAAACACCATATATTTT	CASSLVGGGTGNTIYF
TRBV13	NA	TRBJ2-5	many	TGTGCCAGCAGCTTAGGACCCAAAGAGACCCAGTACTTC	CASSLGPKETQYF
TRBV12-3/TRBV12-4	NA	TRBJ2-2	few	TGTGCCAGCACAACAGGGTCGGTCGCGAACACCGGGGAGCTGTTTTTT	CASTTGSVANTGELFF
TRBV20-1	TRBD1	TRBJ2-5	many	TGCAGTGCTAGGAGGACAGGGCGTGAGACCCAGTACTTC	CSARRTGRETQYF
TRBV20-1	NA	TRBJ2-1	many	TGCAGTGCTAGCCGGTTCGCTGAGCAGTTCTTC	CSASRFAEQFF
TRBV7-9	NA	TRBJ2-5	many	TGTGCCAGCAGCTTAGGAGAGTACCAAGAGACCCAGTACTTC	CASSLGEYQETQYF
TRBV12-3/TRBV12-4	NA	TRBJ2-5	NA	TGTGCCAGCAGGGGGGACCAAGAGACCCAGTACTTC	CASRGDQETQYF
TRBV28	NA	TRBJ2-7	many	TGTGCCAGCAGTTCTAACTCCTACGAGCAGTACTTC	CASSSNSYEQYF
TRBV10-3	NA	TRBJ1-1	many	TGTGCCATCGTAGGCACACTGGATGGGCACACTGAAGCTTTCTTT	CAIVGTLDGHTEAFF
TRBV6-2/TRBV6-3	NA	TRBJ2-5	many	TGTGCCAGCAGCCTCCGAGCGTTGGAGACCCAGTACTTC	CASSLRALETQYF
TRBV9	TRBD2	TRBJ2-1	NA	TGTGCCAGCAGCGTAGCGGGATTGTCGACTAGCGGTTACAATGAGCAGTTCTTC	CASSVAGLSTSGYNEQFF
TRBV30	NA	TRBJ1-4	NA	TGTGCCTGGGGGGGTATCCTTAATGAAAAACTGTTTTTT	CAWGGILNEKLFF
TRBV6-6	NA	TRBJ2-3	medium-sized	TGTGCCAGCAGTTACTCCGGGGATACGCAGTATTTT	CASSYSGDTQYF
TRBV20-1	NA	TRBJ2-5	NA	TGCAGTGCCAACGATGGGGCAGGGATTAAAGAGACCCAGTACTTC	CSANDGAGIKETQYF
TRBV20-1	TRBD1	TRBJ2-7	NA	TGCAGTGCTAGAGACCCGGGGACAGGGCTCGACTACGAGCAGTACTTC	CSARDPGTGLDYEQYF
TRBV4-1	NA	TRBJ1-2	many	TGCGCCAGCAGCCAAGAGCTGTATGCTAACTATGGCTACACCTTC	CASSQELYANYGYTF
TRBV6-1	NA	TRBJ1-4	many	TGTGCCAGCAGTTGGACAGTCCCCGCCACAACTAATGAAAAACTGTTTTTT	CASSWTVPATTNEKLFF
TRBV12-3/TRBV12-4	NA	TRBJ1-2	few	TGTGCCAGCAAATATGGACCGGCAGTAAGATATGGCTACACCTTC	CASKYGPAVRYGYTF
TRBV11-2	TRBD1	TRBJ1-5	NA	TGTGCCAGCAGCTTAGATCGGACAGGGATTCAGCCCCAGCATTTT	CASSLDRTGIQPQHF
TRBV11-1	TRBD1	TRBJ2-3	many	TGTGCCAGCAGCTTAGACAGGGGGAACACAGATACGCAGTATTTT	CASSLDRGNTDTQYF
TRBV5-1	TRBD1	TRBJ2-7	many	TGCGCCAGCAGCTTGGGGGGCTTTCGGGACAGCTCCTACGAGCAGTACTTC	CASSLGGFRDSSYEQYF
TRBV6-2/TRBV6-3	NA	TRBJ2-1	NA	TGTGCCAGCAGGTCCCAGCGGCTCTCCTACAATGAGCAGTTCTTC	CASRSQRLSYNEQFF